This TCR beta chain is drawn from a study of T cell responses to AZD1222 COVID-19 vaccine. On this clone itself: The antigen remains unidentified.

Study conclusions and caveats: Repertoires were obtained solely post-peak T cell response. Regions 160-218 and 743-854 held dominance among vaccine-associated CD4 TCRs, which spanned spike. Baseline seropositives among AZD1222 recipients totaled only 5 to 7. The donor cohort was predominantly white British with a female majority, and clonal diversity may have been underestimated.

Sequencing used immunoSEQ multiplex PCR; TCRdb keeps in-frame clones, though not all of them. The sample records nearly 110,000 clones, around 92% being singletons. With 6 bases removed from V and 2 bases from J, the gap between germline ends came to 16 bases. The CDR3 consists of 16 residues. Germline loops: CDR1 SGHAT, CDR2 FQNNGV. The chain employs TRBV11-2 and TRBJ2-2; possibly TRBD1 or TRBD2 for D (5 bases each). The source is an adult who received the AZD1222 COVID-19 vaccine. Specimen: peripheral blood, collected 28 days after the second AZD1222 dose. CDR3 protein: CASRRLRDGNTGELFF. For the CDR3, the DNA is TGTGCCAGCAGGCGATTACGGGACGGAAACACCGGGGAGCTGTTTTTT.